This T cell receptor beta chain was recorded in a study of brain metastases from non-small cell lung cancer. The CDR3 totals 15 residues. The germline V gene has CDR1 SGDLS and CDR2 YYNGEE. V was pared by 3 bases and J by 2 bases, with 15 bases between. This clone ranks as large. Generated by immunoSEQ multiplex PCR, the TCRdb table keeps only in-frame clones and is missing some. The sample has around 1,500 clones, around four fifths seen once. The chain combines TRBV9 with TRBJ2-7; D possibly corresponds to TRBD2 (5 bases). Sample: tumor-adjacent normal tissue. The clonotype comes from a donor over 35 with non-small cell lung cancer. The CDR3 DNA reads as TGTGCCAGCAGCGAGGCCCTAGGAGGAACCTACGAGCAGTACTTC. Its protein is CASSEALGGTYEQYF. The full variable domain, its missing parts supplied by reference TRBV9 and TRBJ2-7, is DSGVTQTPKHLITATGQRVTLRCSPRSGDLSVYWYQQSLDQGLQFLIQYYNGEERAKGNILERFSAQQFPDLHSELNLSSLELGDSALYFCASSEALGGTYEQYFGPGTRLTVT.